These 13 T cell receptor beta chains share one sample of origin, sequenced in a study of cytomegalovirus exposure and HLA in healthy donors. The PCR employed 60 Vbeta primers together with 13 Jbeta primers. Libraries were prepared by immunoSEQ multiplex PCR; TCRdb keeps only in-frame clonotypes and omits some of them. The table records approximately 150,000 clones, 75% to 85% of them present only once. Sample: PBMCs. These receptor sequences come from a human donor in good health.

Points on this clone: This sample also contains other DNA sequences that code for the same CDR3. The chain is built from TRBV28 and TRBJ1-1, with TRBD1 matching 8 bases. Trimming took 6 bases from V and 4 from J; bases not matched to a gene: 4. Germline lookup yields CDR1 MDHEN and CDR2 SYDVKM. The CDR3 covers 13 residues. CDR3 protein: CASRHTGGTEAFF. CDR3 nucleotide sequence: TGTGCCAGCAGACATACAGGGGGCACTGAAGCTTTCTTT.

The rearrangement joins TRBV27 to TRBJ2-3; unclear D gene. The V and J ends lost 2 bases and 2 bases respectively, with 5 bases between them. The CDR3 sequence is 13 residues long. Germline CDR1 reads MNHEY; CDR2 reads SMNVEV (reference sequence). The CDR3 loop reads CASSLPSTDTQYF. The CDR3 region has the DNA TGTGCCAGCAGTTTACCCTCCACAGATACGCAGTATTTT.

The chain joins TRBV16 to TRBJ2-7, with D maybe TRBD1 (6 bases). Trimming pared 0 bases from V and 3 bases from J, leaving 9 bases between. Germline V CDR1 and CDR2: KGHSY, FQNENV. This CDR3 region has 14 residues. As DNA, the CDR3 is TGTGCCAGCAGCCAATCTCCAGGGGACTACGAGCAGTACTTC. It yields the protein CASSQSPGDYEQYF. Together with reference TRBV16 and TRBJ2-7, the CDR3 gives the full variable domain: GEEVAQTPKHLVRGEGQKAKLYCAPIKGHSYVFWYQQVLKNEFKFLISFQNENVFDETGMPKERFSAKCLPNSPCSLEIQATKLEDSAVYFCASSQSPGDYEQYFGPGTRLTVT.

V and J are TRBV28 and TRBJ2-7; a possible D gene is TRBD2 (6 bases). Between the trimmed V and J ends, which lost 6 bases and 1 base, there was a span of 13 bases. Looked up from germline, CDR1 is MDHEN and CDR2 is SYDVKM. This CDR3 comprises 14 residues. CDR3 DNA: TGTGCCAGCAGGTTGACGACTAGTTCCTACGAGCAGTACTTC. Protein: CASRLTTSSYEQYF.

The chain is built from TRBV5-4 and TRBJ2-7, with 16 bases matching TRBD2. Trimming removed 5 bases from V and 6 bases from J; junction bases left unmatched: 14. The CDR3 length is 18 residues. The V gene's germline CDR1 is SGHNT and CDR2 YYREEE (reference sequence). CDR3 protein: CASRLWGTSGRARGEQYF. The CDR3 region has the DNA TGTGCCAGCAGACTCTGGGGGACTAGCGGGAGGGCCCGGGGCGAGCAGTACTTC.

J is TRBJ1-5 and V is TRBV19, with TRBD1 as a possible D gene (6 bases). Between the trimmed V and J ends, which lost 7 bases and 9 bases, there was a span of 16 bases. CDR1 LNHDA and CDR2 SQIVND come from the germline V gene (reference sequence). The CDR3 runs to 13 residues. The chain's CDR3 is CASKGREGGPQHF. The CDR3 DNA sequence: TGTGCCAGTAAGGGACGTGAAGGGGGGCCCCAGCATTTT. Variable domain in full (rest from reference TRBV19 and TRBJ1-5): DGGITQSPKYLFRKEGQNVTLSCEQNLNHDAMYWYRQDPGQGLRLIYYSQIVNDFQKGDIAEGYSVSREKKESFPLTVTSAQKNPTAFYLCASKGREGGPQHFGDGTRLSIL.

The rearrangement links TRBV19 to TRBJ2-7; 12 bases match TRBD2. The V segment lost 3 bases and the J segment 5 bases; nucleotides outside the gene matches: 8. The CDR3 is 16 amino acids. Per the germline V gene, CDR1 is LNHDA and CDR2 is SQIVND (reference sequence). CDR3 sequence reads: CASSILLTSGRNEQYF. DNA for the CDR3: TGTGCCAGTAGTATCCTCCTCACTAGCGGGAGGAACGAGCAGTACTTC.

J is TRBJ1-5 and V is TRBV6-6; tentative D call: TRBD1 (6 bases). The germline V gene encodes CDR1 MNHNY and CDR2 SVGAGI (reference sequence). V lost 7 bases and J 11 bases, leaving 24 bases between the germline ends. This CDR3 has 15 amino acids. Here the CDR3 DNA reads TGTGCCAGCACCTTGGACAGCGCCGGTGGGGGAGCCCAGCATTTT. Translated: CASTLDSAGGGAQHF.

The V gene is TRBV6-1, the J gene TRBJ2-5; no reliable D call. The DNA end is a closer match to TRBJ2-7, so the J assignment may be wrong. Germline values: CDR1 MNHNS, CDR2 SASEGT. The length of the CDR3 is 11 residues. In nucleotides, the CDR3 is TGTGCCAGCAGTGTTAGATACGAGCAGTACTTC. As protein: CASSVRYEQYF.

The rearrangement joins TRBV5-1 to TRBJ2-5; TRBD1 is a possible D gene (6 bases). V lost 3 bases and J lost 0, with 9 bases in between. From germline, CDR1 is SGHRS and CDR2 YFSETQ. This CDR3 is 14 amino acids long. CDR3 region: CASSYRTDQETQYF. The CDR3 region has the DNA TGCGCCAGCAGCTACCGGACAGACCAAGAGACCCAGTACTTC.

This chain joins TRBV2 and TRBJ2-1; TRBD2 matches at 12 bases. From germline, CDR1 is SNHLY and CDR2 FYNNEI. There are 15 residues in the CDR3. J lost 4 bases, V lost 6 bases, and 4 bases had no gene match. The CDR3: CASRTGTSGYNEQFF. The CDR3 DNA reads as TGTGCCAGCAGGACAGGGACTAGCGGGTACAATGAGCAGTTCTTC.

V and J are TRBV13 and TRBJ2-7, with 8 positions matching TRBD2. The V gene's germline CDR1 is PRHDT and CDR2 FYEKMQ (reference sequence). The CDR3 consists of 15 residues. The trim removed 2 bases at V and 0 bases at J, leaving 3 bases unmatched. This chain's CDR3 is CASSLYSGSSYEQYF. CDR3 in DNA: TGTGCCAGCAGCTTATACAGCGGGAGCTCCTACGAGCAGTACTTC. Supplemented by reference TRBV13 and TRBJ2-7, the full variable domain reads AAGVIQSPRHLIKEKRETATLKCYPIPRHDTVYWYQQGPGQDPQFLISFYEKMQSDKGSIPDRFSAQQFSDYHSELNMSSLELGDSALYFCASSLYSGSSYEQYFGPGTRLTVT.

The genes are TRBV14 and TRBJ2-3; D unclear. Germline CDR1 is SGHDN and CDR2 is FVKESK. The CDR3 has 12 amino acids. The V gene lost 5 bases and the J gene lost 4 bases, with 7 bases spanning the gap. The CDR3 loop is CASSSYPDTQYF. The DNA for the CDR3 is TGTGCCAGCAGCTCCTATCCAGATACGCAGTATTTT.